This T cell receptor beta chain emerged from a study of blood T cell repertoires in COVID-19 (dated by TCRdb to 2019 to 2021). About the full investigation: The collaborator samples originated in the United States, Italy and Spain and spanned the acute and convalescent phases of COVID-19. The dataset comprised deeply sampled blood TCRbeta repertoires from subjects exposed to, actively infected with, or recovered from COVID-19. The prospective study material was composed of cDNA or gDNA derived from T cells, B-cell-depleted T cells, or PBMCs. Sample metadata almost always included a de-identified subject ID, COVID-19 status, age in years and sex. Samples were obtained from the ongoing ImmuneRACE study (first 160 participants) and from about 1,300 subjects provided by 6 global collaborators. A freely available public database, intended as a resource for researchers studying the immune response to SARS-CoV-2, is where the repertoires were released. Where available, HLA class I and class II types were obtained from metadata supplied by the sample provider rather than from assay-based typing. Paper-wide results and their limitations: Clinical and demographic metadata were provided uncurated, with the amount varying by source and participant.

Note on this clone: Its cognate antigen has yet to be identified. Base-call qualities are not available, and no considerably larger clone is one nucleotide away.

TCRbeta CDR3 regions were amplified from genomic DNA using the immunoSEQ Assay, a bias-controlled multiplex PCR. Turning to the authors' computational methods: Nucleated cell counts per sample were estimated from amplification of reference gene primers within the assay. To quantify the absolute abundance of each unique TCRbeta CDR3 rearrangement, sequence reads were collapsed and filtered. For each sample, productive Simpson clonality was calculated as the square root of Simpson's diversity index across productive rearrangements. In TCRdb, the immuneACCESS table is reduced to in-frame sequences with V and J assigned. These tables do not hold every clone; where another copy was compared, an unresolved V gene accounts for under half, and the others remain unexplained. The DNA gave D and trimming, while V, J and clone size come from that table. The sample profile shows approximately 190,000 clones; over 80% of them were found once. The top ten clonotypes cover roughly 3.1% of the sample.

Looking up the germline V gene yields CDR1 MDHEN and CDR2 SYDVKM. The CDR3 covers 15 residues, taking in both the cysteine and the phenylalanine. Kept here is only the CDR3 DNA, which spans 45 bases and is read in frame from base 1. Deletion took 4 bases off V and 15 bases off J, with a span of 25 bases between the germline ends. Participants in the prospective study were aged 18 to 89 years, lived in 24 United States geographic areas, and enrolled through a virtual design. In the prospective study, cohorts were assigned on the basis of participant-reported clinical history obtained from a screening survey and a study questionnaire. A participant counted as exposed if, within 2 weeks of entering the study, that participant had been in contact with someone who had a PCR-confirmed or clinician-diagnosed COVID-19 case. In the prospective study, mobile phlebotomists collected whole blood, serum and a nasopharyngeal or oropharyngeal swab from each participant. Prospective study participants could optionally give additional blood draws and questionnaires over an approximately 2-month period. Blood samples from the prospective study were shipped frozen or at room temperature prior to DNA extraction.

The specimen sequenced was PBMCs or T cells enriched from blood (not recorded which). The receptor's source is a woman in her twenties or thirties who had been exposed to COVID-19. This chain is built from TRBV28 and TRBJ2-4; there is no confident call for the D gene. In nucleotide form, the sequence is TGTGCCAGCAGTTCCCCCGGTGAAGGTTCCGCCAGAGGGTACTTC. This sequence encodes CASSSPGEGSARGYF.